This is a list of T cell receptor beta chains from one sample in a study of control samples from healthy donors and cancer patients. The protocol was immunoSEQ multiplex PCR, while the TCRdb copy is restricted to in-frame clones and leaves out a portion. In the table there are 100,000 or so clones, 75% to 85% of which are singletons. The sequencing sample was made of blood. The origin of the receptors is a woman in her twenties or thirties in good health. The CDR3 runs from the conserved cysteine through the conserved F or W. The D gene is left open where the match is weak. Size values are once, few and many counts, or a class for expanded clones, and some rows have none.

J gene,D gene,clone size,V gene,CDR3 DNA,CDR3 protein
TRBJ2-3,.,few,TRBV5-5,TGTGCCAGCAGTTGGTCCGGGGCGAACACAGATACGCAGTATTTT,CASSWSGANTDTQYF
TRBJ2-5,.,once,TRBV5-4,TGTGCCAGCAGCGCCACTGGGGGCAAGGGAGAGACCCAGTACTTC,CASSATGGKGETQYF
TRBJ1-5,.,.,TRBV18,TGTGCCAGCTCAACCTTGGGTGGCAATCAGCCCCAGCATTTT,CASSTLGGNQPQHF
TRBJ2-3,.,.,TRBV10-2,TGCGCCAGCACTGAAGTTGGGGGCCGGGGAGATACGCAGTATTTT,CASTEVGGRGDTQYF
TRBJ1-1,TRBD1,.,TRBV19,TGTGCCAGTAGTGCCCGATCGGACAGGGGCCACACTGAAGCTTTCTTT,CASSARSDRGHTEAFF
TRBJ2-3,.,.,TRBV6-2/TRBV6-3,TGTGCCAGCAGTGGGCAGCGCATCACAGATACGCAGTATTTT,CASSGQRITDTQYF
TRBJ2-1,TRBD2,.,TRBV10-3,TGTGCCATCAGTGAGTCAACTAGCGGGAGTGAGCAGTTCTTC,CAISESTSGSEQFF
TRBJ2-6,TRBD1,.,TRBV7-7,TGTGCCAGCAGCCCGACAGGGGCAGGAGCTGGGGCCAACGTCCTGACTTTC,CASSPTGAGAGANVLTF
TRBJ2-1,.,.,TRBV5-1,TGCGCCAGCAGCTTCCAGGTTGGCAATGAGCAGTTCTTC,CASSFQVGNEQFF
TRBJ1-5,.,few,TRBV6-5,TGTGCCAGCGGTACGAATAGCAATCAGCCCCAGCATTTT,CASGTNSNQPQHF
TRBJ2-1,.,few,TRBV29-1,TGCAGCGTCGCCAAGCAGTACAGGGATAATGAGCAGTTCTTC,CSVAKQYRDNEQFF
TRBJ1-6,TRBD1,.,TRBV7-6,TGTGCCAGCAGCTTAGAGACAGGGGGTTTATCGAGCTCCTATAATTCACCCCTCCACTTT,CASSLETGGLSSSYNSPLHF
TRBJ2-7,.,few,TRBV7-2,TGTGCCAGCAGCGCCTATACAGGGAAAATCGAGCAGTACTTC,CASSAYTGKIEQYF
TRBJ2-3,.,.,TRBV5-6,TGTGCCAGCAGCAATTTAGAATCCGGGCGAGTCGATACGCAGTATTTT,CASSNLESGRVDTQYF
TRBJ1-3,.,.,TRBV7-9,TGTGCCAGCAGCGCCTCCAGGGTTACCTCTGGAAACACCATATATTTT,CASSASRVTSGNTIYF
TRBJ2-5,.,.,TRBV5-1,TGCGCCAGCAGCTTGGGGAATGTGGCAGAGACCCAGTACTTC,CASSLGNVAETQYF
TRBJ1-3,TRBD1,.,TRBV29-1,TGCAGCGCGCATACAGGGGGCGGGAACACCATATATTTT,CSAHTGGGNTIYF
TRBJ2-5,.,.,TRBV5-8,TGTGCCAGCAGCTTGGTAGGAGGGAAGACCCAGTACTTC,CASSLVGGKTQYF
TRBJ2-3,.,.,TRBV29-1,TGCAGCGACATACGAGGGCAGGGAACAGATACGCAGTATTTT,CSDIRGQGTDTQYF
TRBJ1-2,.,few,TRBV5-1,TGCGCCAGCAGCCTGACAGACTATGGCTACACCTTC,CASSLTDYGYTF
TRBJ2-5,TRBD1,.,TRBV2,TGTGCCAGCAGCGCCGACAGGGTCGAGACCCAGTACTTC,CASSADRVETQYF
TRBJ1-2,TRBD1,.,TRBV5-4,TGTGCCAGCAGCCTCTGGACAGGGAAGTATGGCTACACCTTC,CASSLWTGKYGYTF
TRBJ1-2,.,few,TRBV10-3,TGTGCCATCAGTGATTCGGGGCGGAACTATGGCTACACCTTC,CAISDSGRNYGYTF
TRBJ2-2,.,.,TRBV19,TGTGCCAGTAGTATGAGGGGGAAGGGAAGAAACACCGGGGAGCTGTTTTTT,CASSMRGKGRNTGELFF
TRBJ2-2,TRBD2,.,TRBV6-1,TGTGCCAGCAGTGAATGGTCTCGCGGGGGGACCTCTCGTATGTTTTTT,CASSEWSRGGTSRMFF
TRBJ1-2,.,.,TRBV2,TGTGCCAGCAGTGAAAACAGGGTAAATCGCTATGGCTACACCTTC,CASSENRVNRYGYTF
TRBJ2-3,TRBD2,.,TRBV5-6,TGTGCCAGCAGCTTGCGGACTAGCGGGCGCCGAACGCAGTATTTT,CASSLRTSGRRTQYF
TRBJ2-5,.,.,TRBV29-1,TGCAGCGTTGCCTTATTTGGCGGGTACTCTGTCGGGGAGACCCAGTACTTC,CSVALFGGYSVGETQYF
TRBJ2-3,.,.,TRBV6-6,TGTGCCAGCAGTTCCCCGGGGACAGATACGCAGTATTTT,CASSSPGTDTQYF
TRBJ1-2,.,.,TRBV5-4,TGTGCCGAAAGCGACCAGTGGGGCTACACCTTC,CAESDQWGYTF
TRBJ1-2,TRBD1,.,TRBV15,TGTGCCACCAGCAAGGAGGGGGCGAATGGCTACACCTTC,CATSKEGANGYTF
TRBJ2-7,.,once,TRBV15,TGTGCCACCAGCAGAGATGCAGGACGGGCCTCCTACGAGCAGTACTTC,CATSRDAGRASYEQYF
TRBJ2-5,.,.,TRBV7-2,TGTGCCAGCAGCTTAGCGCTTACTCAACCGGAGACCCAGTACTTC,CASSLALTQPETQYF
TRBJ2-2,TRBD2,few,TRBV10-1,TGCGCCAGCAGTGAGACCGGGGGGGCCGGCACCGGGGAGCTGTTTTTT,CASSETGGAGTGELFF
TRBJ2-3,TRBD2,few,TRBV7-2,TGTGCCAGCAGCTTAAAGTCTAGCGGGGCAGATACGCAGTATTTT,CASSLKSSGADTQYF
TRBJ2-5,TRBD1,.,TRBV9,TGTGCCAGCAGCGCTCAGACGAGGACAGGGACCACCCAAGATACCCAGTACTTC,CASSAQTRTGTTQDTQYF
TRBJ1-6,.,.,TRBV5-6,TGTGCCAGCAGCTTGGCCCGGTCAGGGACGGGGAATTCACCCCTCCACTTT,CASSLARSGTGNSPLHF
TRBJ2-5,TRBD1,.,TRBV11-2,TGTGCCAGCAGCCAGAGGGACAGGGGGCGAGAGACCCAGTACTTC,CASSQRDRGRETQYF
TRBJ1-2,TRBD1,.,TRBV4-3,TGCGCCAGCAGCCATTGGTTGGGACAGGCTAACTATGGCTACACCTTC,CASSHWLGQANYGYTF
TRBJ1-6,.,once,TRBV18,TGTGCCAGCTCATCGAGCTCCTATAATTCACCCCTCCACTTT,CASSSSSYNSPLHF
TRBJ1-2,.,.,TRBV10-3,TGTGCCATCAGTGAGGATAACAGGAGGGGCTACACCTTC,CAISEDNRRGYTF
TRBJ2-5,.,.,TRBV14,TGTGCCAGCAGCCACTTCAGAACTAGCAGGGAGACCCAGTACTTC,CASSHFRTSRETQYF